This T cell receptor (beta chain) comes out of a study of cytomegalovirus exposure and HLA in healthy donors. Germline V gene lookup returns CDR1 SGHRS and CDR2 YFSETQ. The CDR3 runs 14 residues. Trimming took 4 bases from V and 3 from J, leaving 11 bases between them. The method was immunoSEQ multiplex PCR; TCRdb's version includes in-frame clones alone and lacks a portion of them. The table includes about 350,000 clones, around 90% detected once. Sequenced input: PBMCs. This clonotype was obtained from a woman aged 30 to 39 in good health and CMV-seropositive. The rearrangement uses TRBV5-1 and TRBJ2-1, with a tentative D call TRBD2 (5 bases). The CDR3 here is CASSDRTGYNEQFF. In DNA, the CDR3 is TGCGCCAGCAGCGATCGGACTGGCTACAATGAGCAGTTCTTC.